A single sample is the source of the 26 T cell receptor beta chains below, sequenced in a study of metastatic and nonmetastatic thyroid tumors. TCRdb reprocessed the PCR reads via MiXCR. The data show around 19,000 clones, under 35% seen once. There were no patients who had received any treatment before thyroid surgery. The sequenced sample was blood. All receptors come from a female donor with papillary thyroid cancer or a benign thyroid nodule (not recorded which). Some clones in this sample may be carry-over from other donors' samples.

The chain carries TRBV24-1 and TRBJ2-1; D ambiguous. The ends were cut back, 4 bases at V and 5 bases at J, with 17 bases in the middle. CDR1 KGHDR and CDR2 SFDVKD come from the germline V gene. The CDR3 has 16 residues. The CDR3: CATSDLAGVWNNEQFF. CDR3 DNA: TGTGCCACCAGTGACTTAGCTGGGGTGTGGAACAATGAGCAGTTCTTC.

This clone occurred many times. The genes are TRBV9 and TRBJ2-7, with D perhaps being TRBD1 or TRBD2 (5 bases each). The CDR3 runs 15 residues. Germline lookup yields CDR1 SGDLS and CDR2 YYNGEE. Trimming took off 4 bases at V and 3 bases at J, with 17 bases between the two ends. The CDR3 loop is CASSPLPSGHYEQYF. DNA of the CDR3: TGTGCCAGCAGCCCACTCCCATCGGGGCACTACGAGCAGTACTTC.

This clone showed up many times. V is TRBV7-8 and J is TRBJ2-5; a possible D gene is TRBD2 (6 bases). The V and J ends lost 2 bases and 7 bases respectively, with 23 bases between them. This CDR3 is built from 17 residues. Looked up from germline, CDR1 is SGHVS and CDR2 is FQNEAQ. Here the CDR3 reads CASSLPLVSSATGTQYF. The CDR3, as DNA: TGTGCCAGCAGCTTACCGCTCGTATCTAGCGCCACGGGGACCCAGTACTTC.

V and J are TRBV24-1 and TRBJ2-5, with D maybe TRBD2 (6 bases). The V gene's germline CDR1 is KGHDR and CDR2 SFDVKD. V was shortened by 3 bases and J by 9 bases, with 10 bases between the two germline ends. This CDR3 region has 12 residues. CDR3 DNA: TGTGCCACCAGTGATCCCGGGGGTCCCCAGTACTTC. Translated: CATSDPGGPQYF.

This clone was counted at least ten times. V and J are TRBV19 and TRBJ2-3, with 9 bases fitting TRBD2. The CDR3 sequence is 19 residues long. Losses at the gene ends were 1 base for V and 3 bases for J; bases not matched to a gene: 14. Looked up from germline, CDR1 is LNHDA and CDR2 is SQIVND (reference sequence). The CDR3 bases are TGTGCCAGTAGTATAGGGCGACACTCGGCGGGGGGGCGGACAGATACGCAGTATTTT. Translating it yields CASSIGRHSAGGRTDTQYF.

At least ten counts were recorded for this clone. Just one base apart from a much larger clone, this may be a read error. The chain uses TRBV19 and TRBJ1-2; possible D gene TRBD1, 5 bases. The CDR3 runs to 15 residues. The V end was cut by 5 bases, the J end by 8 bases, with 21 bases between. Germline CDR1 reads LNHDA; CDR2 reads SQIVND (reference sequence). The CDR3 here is CASSPPRGAVVGYTF. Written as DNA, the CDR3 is TGTGCCAGTAGTCCACCCAGAGGGGCGGTTGTCGGCTACACCTTC. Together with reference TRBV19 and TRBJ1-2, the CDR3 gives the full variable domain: DGGITQSPKYLFRKEGQNVTLSCEQNLNHDAMYWYRQDPGQGLRLIYYSQIVNDFQKGDIAEGYSVSREKKESFPLTVTSAQKNPTAFYLCASSPPRGAVVGYTFGSGTRLTVV.

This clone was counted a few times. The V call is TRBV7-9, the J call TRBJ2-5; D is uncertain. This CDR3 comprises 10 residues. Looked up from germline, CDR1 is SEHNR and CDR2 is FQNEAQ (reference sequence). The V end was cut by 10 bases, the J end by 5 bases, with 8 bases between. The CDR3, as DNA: TGTGCCACCTCGATGGAGACCCAGTACTTC. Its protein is CATSMETQYF.

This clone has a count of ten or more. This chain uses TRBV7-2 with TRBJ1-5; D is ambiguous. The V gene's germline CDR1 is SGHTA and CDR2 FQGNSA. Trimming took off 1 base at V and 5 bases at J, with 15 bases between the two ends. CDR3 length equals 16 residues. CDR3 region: CTSSLGSAQHDQPQHF. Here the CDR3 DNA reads TGTACCAGCAGCTTAGGCTCGGCCCAACACGATCAGCCCCAGCATTTT.

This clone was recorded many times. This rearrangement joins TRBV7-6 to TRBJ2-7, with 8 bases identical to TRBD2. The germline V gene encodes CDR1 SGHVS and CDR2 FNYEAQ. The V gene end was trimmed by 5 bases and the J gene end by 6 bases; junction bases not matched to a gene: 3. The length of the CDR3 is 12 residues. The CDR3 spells CASSPGGREQYF. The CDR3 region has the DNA TGTGCCAGCAGCCCGGGGGGGCGCGAGCAGTACTTC. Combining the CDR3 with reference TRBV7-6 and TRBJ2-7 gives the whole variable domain GAGVSQSPRYKVTKRGQDVALRCDPISGHVSLYWYRQALGQGPEFLTYFNYEAQQDKSGLPNDRFSAERPEGSISTLTIQRTEQRDSAMYRCASSPGGREQYFGPGTRLTVT.

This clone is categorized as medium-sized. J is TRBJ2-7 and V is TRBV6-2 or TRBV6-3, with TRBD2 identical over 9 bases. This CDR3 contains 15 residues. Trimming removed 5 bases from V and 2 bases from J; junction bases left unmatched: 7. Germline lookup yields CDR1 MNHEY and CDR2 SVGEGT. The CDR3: CASSDVGTSTYEQYF. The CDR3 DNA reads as TGTGCCAGCAGTGACGTCGGGACTAGCACCTACGAGCAGTACTTC.

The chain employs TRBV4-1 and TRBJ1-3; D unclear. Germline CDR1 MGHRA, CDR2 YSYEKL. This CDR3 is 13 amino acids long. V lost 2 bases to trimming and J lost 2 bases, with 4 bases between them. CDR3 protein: CASSQTTGNTIYF. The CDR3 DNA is TGCGCCAGCAGCCAAACGACTGGAAACACCATATATTTT.

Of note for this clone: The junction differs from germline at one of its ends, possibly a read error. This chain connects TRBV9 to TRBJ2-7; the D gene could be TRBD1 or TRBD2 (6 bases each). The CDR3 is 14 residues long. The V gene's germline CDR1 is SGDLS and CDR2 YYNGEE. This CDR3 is CASSPGAGSYEKYF. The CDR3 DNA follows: TGTGCCAGCAGCCCGGGGGCAGGGTCCTACGAGAAGTACTTC.

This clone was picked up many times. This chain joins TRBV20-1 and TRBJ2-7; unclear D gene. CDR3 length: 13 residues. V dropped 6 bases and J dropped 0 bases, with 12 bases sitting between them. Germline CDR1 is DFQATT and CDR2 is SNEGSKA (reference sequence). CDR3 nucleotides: TGCAGTGCGAGGCCTTTGAGCTCCTACGAGCAGTACTTC. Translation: CSARPLSSYEQYF.

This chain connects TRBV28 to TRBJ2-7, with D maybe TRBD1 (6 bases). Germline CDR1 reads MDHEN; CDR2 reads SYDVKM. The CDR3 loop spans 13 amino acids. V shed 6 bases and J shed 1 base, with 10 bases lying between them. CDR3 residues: CASRSGTSYEQYF. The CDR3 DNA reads TGTGCCAGCAGGTCCGGGACATCCTACGAGCAGTACTTC.

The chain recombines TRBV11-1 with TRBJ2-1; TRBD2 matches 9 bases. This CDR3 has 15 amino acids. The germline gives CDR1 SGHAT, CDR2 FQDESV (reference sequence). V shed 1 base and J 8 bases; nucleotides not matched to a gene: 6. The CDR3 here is CASSLVGGRGDEQFF. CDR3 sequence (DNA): TGTGCCAGCAGCTTAGTTGGCGGGAGGGGCGATGAGCAGTTCTTC.

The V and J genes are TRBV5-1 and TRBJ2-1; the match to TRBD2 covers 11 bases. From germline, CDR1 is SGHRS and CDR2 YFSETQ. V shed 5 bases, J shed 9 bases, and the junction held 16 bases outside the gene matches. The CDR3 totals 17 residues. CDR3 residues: CASRIFSGRDLGFEQFF. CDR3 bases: TGCGCCAGCAGAATATTTAGCGGGAGGGATTTAGGCTTTGAGCAGTTCTTC.

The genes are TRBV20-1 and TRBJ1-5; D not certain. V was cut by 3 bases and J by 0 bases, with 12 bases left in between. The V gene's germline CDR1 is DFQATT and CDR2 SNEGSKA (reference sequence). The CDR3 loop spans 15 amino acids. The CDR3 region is CSASDRRNSNQPQHF. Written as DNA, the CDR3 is TGCAGTGCTAGCGACCGTCGAAATAGCAATCAGCCCCAGCATTTT.

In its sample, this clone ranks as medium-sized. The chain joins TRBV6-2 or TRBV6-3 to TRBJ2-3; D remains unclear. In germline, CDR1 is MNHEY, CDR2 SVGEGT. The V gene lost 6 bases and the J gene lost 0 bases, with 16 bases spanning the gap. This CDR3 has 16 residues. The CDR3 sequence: CASSRIQFTSTDTQYF. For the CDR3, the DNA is TGTGCCAGCAGCCGGATCCAATTCACAAGCACAGATACGCAGTATTTT.

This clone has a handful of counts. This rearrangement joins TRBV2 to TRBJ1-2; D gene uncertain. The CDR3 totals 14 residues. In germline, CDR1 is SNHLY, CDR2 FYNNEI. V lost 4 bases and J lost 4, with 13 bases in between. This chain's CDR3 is CASSVLRHGYGYTF. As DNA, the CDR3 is TGTGCCAGCAGTGTTTTAAGACACGGCTATGGCTACACCTTC.

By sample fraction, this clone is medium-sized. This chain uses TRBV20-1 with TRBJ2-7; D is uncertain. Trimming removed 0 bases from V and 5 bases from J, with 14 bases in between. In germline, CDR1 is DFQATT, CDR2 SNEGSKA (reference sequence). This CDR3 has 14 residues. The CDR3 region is CSARDHAVFDEQYF. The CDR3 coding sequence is TGCAGTGCTAGAGATCATGCGGTTTTCGACGAGCAGTACTTC.

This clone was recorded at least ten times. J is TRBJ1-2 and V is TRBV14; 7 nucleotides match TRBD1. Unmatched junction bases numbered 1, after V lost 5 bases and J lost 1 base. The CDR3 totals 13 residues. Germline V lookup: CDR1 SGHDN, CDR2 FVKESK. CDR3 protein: CASSDRVNYGYTF. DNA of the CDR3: TGTGCCAGCAGCGACAGGGTTAACTATGGCTACACCTTC.

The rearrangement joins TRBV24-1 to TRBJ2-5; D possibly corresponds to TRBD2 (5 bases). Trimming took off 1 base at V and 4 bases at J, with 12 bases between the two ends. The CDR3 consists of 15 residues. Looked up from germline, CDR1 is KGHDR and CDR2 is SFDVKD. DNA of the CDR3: TGTGCCACCAGTGATTTTTCTCGCGGGTCAGAGACCCAGTACTTC. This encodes CATSDFSRGSETQYF.

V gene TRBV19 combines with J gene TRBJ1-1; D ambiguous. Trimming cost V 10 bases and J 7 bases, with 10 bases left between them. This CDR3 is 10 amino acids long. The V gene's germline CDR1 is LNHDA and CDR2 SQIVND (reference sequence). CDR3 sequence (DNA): TGTGCCACCGGGGAGGATGAAGCTTTCTTT. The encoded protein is CATGEDEAFF.

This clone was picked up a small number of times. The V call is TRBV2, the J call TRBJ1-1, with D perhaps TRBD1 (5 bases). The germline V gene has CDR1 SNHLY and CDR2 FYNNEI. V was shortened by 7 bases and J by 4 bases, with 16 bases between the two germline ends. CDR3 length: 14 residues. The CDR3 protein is CASIGQGRGTEAFF. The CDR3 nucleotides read TGTGCCAGCATTGGGCAGGGAAGGGGCACTGAAGCTTTCTTT.

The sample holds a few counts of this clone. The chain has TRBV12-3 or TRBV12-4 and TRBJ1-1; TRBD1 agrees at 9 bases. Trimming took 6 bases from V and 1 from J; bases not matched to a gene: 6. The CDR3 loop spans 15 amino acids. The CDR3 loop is CASSKTGGANTEAFF. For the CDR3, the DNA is TGTGCCAGCAGCAAGACAGGGGGGGCGAACACTGAAGCTTTCTTT.

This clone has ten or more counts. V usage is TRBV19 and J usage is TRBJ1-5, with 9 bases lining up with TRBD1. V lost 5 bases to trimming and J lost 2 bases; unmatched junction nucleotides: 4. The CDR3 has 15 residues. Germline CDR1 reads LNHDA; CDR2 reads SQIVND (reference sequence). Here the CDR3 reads CASSRQGGGNQPQHF. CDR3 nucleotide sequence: TGTGCCAGTAGTCGACAGGGGGGTGGCAATCAGCCCCAGCATTTT.